This T cell receptor beta chain was sequenced for a study of blood T cells in healthy people across ages (dated by TCRdb to the mid-2010s). Looking at the study overall: In model experiments, template switching captured about one uniquely barcoded TCR beta cDNA molecule for every two T cells. Four age groups were formed from the donors: young (average 16 years), middle-aged (less than 40), aged (more than 55) and long-lived (82). To track age-related changes in TCR beta repertoire diversity, the study relied on deep sequencing normalized with unique cDNA molecular identifiers. Two additional independent replicas of 1 million unique cDNA reads from the same blood draw were analyzed for two donors (one aged 18 to 30 and one aged 80 or older). To avoid experimental bias, donors of different ages were spread randomly across the sequencing lanes. The investigation overall reported the following: Compared with the aged group, more naive CD4+ T cells, fewer expanded clones and increased TCR diversity were shown by the long-lived group, suggesting age selection. A strong correlation was found between observed TCR beta diversity and the percentage of naive T cells measured by flow cytometry. Because profiling used bulk unsorted PBMCs, naive and antigen-experienced compartments could not be compared conclusively. Estimates of total diversity based on one million sequenced T cells were considered lower bounds and underestimates. Because the CMV infection status of the donors was unknown, age-related changes in expanded clonotypes may potentially have been confounded. Observed TCR beta diversity per million T cells fell roughly linearly with age, and a significant reduction was already apparent by age around 40.

Turning to this clonotype: What antigen it recognizes has not been identified. No base-level quality is on record; no much larger clone is a single base apart.

There are 16 amino acids in the CDR3, from cysteine to phenylalanine inclusive. The CDR3 DNA has 48 bases and is translated from base 1. Receptor libraries were prepared by 5' RACE. TCRdb names Illumina HiSeq 2500 as the instrument used. A second roughly 6 to 12 cycle PCR used a sample-barcoded 5' primer and a J-beta primer mix. A template-switch 5' adaptor carrying 12 random nucleotides introduced a unique molecular identifier onto each TCR beta cDNA molecule. At least 2.5 million CDR3-containing paired-end reads were obtained from each sample. The Mint cDNA synthesis kit, primed by a TRBC-specific oligonucleotide, was used to synthesize first-strand cDNA from all RNA. All cDNA was treated with uracil-DNA glycosylase and then went through a first 18-cycle PCR with the universal primers M1SS and BC2_uni_R. Concerning the study's data processing: For normalization, 1 million high-quality reads, each with a distinct molecular identifier, were randomly selected from each sample. Instead of being binned into consensus sequences, reads that shared molecular identifiers were thrown out. MiTCR, run with a Q25 quality threshold and the strictest error-elimination algorithm, handled CDR3 identification, clonotype clustering and error correction. A nonparametric unseen species model with Euler transformation was used to estimate lower-bound total TCR beta diversity. TCRdb reprocessed the public reads (quality trimming at Q25 with fastp, clone calling with MiXCR) and kept in-frame beta chains. Each record represents a unique CDR3 protein, reported with the most common genes and DNA among its rows. The V and J calls shown here were made by TCRdb, not taken from the authors' results. The sample profile shows roughly 800,000 distinct CDR3 sequences; about three fifths of them were found once. The ten largest clonotypes hold 20% to 25% of the sample.

Donors were a few dozen systemically healthy Caucasian individuals from Russia aged roughly 6 to 90 years. Approximately 10 milliliters of peripheral blood were collected from each donor into EDTA-treated Vacutainer tubes. PBMCs were isolated by Ficoll-Paque density-gradient centrifugation, with at least 7 million obtained per sample. Total RNA was extracted from PBMCs with Trizol reagent, with at least 6 micrograms obtained per sample. For every donor, flow cytometry on a PBMC aliquot measured the percentage of naive CD45RAhigh/CD27high T cells. The sample taken for sequencing was blood. This TCR derives from a man between 25 and 39 years old in good health. Recombination joined TRBV21-1 with TRBJ2-5. TRBV21-1 counts as a pseudogene. The CDR3 region: CASRFPRVEAKETQYF. In nucleotides, the sequence is TGTGCCAGCAGGTTTCCTCGTGTGGAAGCAAAAGAGACCCAGTACTTC.